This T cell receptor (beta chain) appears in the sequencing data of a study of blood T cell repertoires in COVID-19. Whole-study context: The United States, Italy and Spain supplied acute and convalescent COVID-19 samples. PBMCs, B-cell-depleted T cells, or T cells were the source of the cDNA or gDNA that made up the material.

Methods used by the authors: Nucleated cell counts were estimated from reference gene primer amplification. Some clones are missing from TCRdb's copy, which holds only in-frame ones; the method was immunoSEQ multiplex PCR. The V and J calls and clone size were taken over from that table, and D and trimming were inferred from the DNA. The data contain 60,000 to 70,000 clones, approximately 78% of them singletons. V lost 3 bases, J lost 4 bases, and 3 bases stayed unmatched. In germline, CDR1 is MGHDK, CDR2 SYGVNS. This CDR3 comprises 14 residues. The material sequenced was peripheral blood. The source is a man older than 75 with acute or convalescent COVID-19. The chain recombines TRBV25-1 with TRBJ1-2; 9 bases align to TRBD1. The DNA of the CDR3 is TGTGCCAGCAGTGATTGGGACAGGGTCTATGGCTACACCTTC. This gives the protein CASSDWDRVYGYTF.